This TCR beta chain was sequenced during a study of T cells in Graves' hyperthyroidism and ophthalmopathy (dated by TCRdb to 2018 to 2020). For the study in its entirety: Peripheral blood was collected at initial diagnosis, before any treatment. The paper describes TCR Vbeta CDR3 sequencing of 140 or so peripheral blood samples, made up of 43 ophthalmopathy patients, approximately 76 hyperthyroidism patients and approximately 17 progressor patients. The 100 or so discovery patients were divided at random into training and test sets in a 7:3 ratio. Prospective prediction of ophthalmopathy was tested in an independent validation cohort consisting of 18 to 20 hyperthyroidism patients and some 15 patients who later progressed to ophthalmopathy. The study also compared thyroid tissue and blood T-cell repertoires from more than five Graves' hyperthyroidism patients. To identify distinguishing TCR V-J signatures, a discovery cohort of 100 or so patients was used, comprising roughly 45 with Graves' ophthalmopathy and some 60 with stable Graves' hyperthyroidism. After blood sampling, hyperthyroidism patients were treated with methimazole at a starting dose of 30 mg daily, and ophthalmopathy patients were treated with high-dose intravenous methylprednisolone. What the study reported, not specific to this receptor: A model built on a 13 V-J signature distinguished ophthalmopathy from stable hyperthyroidism, reaching approximately 89% sensitivity and about 81% specificity in cross-validation and 80%/75% in testing. Most expanded thyroid clonotypes (frequency above 0.001) were also found in blood, which suggests that blood repertoires may mirror thyroid immune responses. In validation, progression to ophthalmopathy was predicted by the model with around 71% sensitivity and 72.22% specificity, a median of around 5.9 months before onset. No statistical method was used to set the sample size in advance, and investigators knew the group allocation.

This clonotype has a handful of counts. The specificity of this receptor is unknown. Per-base qualities were not stored, and no clone one base away is much larger. The germline V gene encodes CDR1 DFQATT and CDR2 SNEGSKA (reference sequence). From V the trimming removes 1 base and from J it removes 0 bases, while the gene matches leave 10 bases of the junction unaccounted for. The CDR3 sequence holds 18 residues, the cysteine and phenylalanine included. The sequence is cut down to CDR3 DNA, 54 bases in frame from base 1. In the ophthalmopathy patients, disease was moderately to severely active, with a Clinical Activity Score of 3 or more, a NOSPECS grade of 4 or more, and a duration of less than 3 months. Any patient with an uncontrolled infection, another autoimmune disease, pregnancy or lactation was excluded. Diagnoses were established on the basis of clinical symptoms, serum thyroxine and TRAb, thyroid ultrasound, and orbital computed tomography. Ficoll-Paque density gradient centrifugation was used to isolate PBMCs from about 9 ml of fresh peripheral blood. Trizol reagent was used to extract total RNA, and RNA quality was then checked on an Agilent 2100 Bioanalyzer.

TCR beta CDR3 regions were amplified from RNA transcripts. The first round of RT-PCR for the TCR CDR3 was performed with the HTBI primer set and the Qiagen OneStep RT-PCR kit. Libraries were constructed in a second round of multiplex PCR, after which size selection and purification were performed. Libraries were sequenced paired-end with 100 bp reads on an Illumina HiSeq2000. From the authors' description of their analysis: Raw data were processed with SOAPnuke, discarding reads with adapters, uncalled bases, mean Phred below 15, or no exact constant-primer or identifier match. COPE v1.2.5 was used to merge the high-quality paired reads, and each unique nucleotide sequence was defined as a clonotype. MiTCR v1.1 was used to align clonotypes to the IMGT TRBV, TRBD and TRBJ reference segments. Analysis was restricted to V-J combinations with a frequency above 0.0001, which covered 99% to 99.2% of repertoires. The TCS score was defined as the ratio of F50 (clonal expansion) to E x V (chaos), calculated using BLOSUM62-based TCRdist between CDR3 peptides within each V-J. Welch's t-statistics and random forest reduced around 510 V-J features to 13, which were used in a naive Bayes classifier (R e1071). TCRdb cleaned the public reads at Q25 with fastp, built clones with MiXCR and kept in-frame beta chains. Rows are unified per CDR3 protein, each entry keeping the most common DNA and genes. TCRdb's processing, not the study's, gives the V and J calls here. This sample comprises 500,000 to 750,000 distinct CDR3 sequences, 13% to 15% of them detected only once. The ten largest make up around 7% of the sample.

The source material was blood. This clonotype was sampled from a woman younger than 30 with Graves' ophthalmopathy. The V and J segments used are TRBV20-1 and TRBJ2-7; TRBD2 agrees with 12 junctional bases. The sequenced DNA is TGCAGTGCTAGAGGGGAGGCTAGCGGGAGGGCCTACTCCTACGAGCAGTACTTC. Its protein is CSARGEASGRAYSYEQYF.